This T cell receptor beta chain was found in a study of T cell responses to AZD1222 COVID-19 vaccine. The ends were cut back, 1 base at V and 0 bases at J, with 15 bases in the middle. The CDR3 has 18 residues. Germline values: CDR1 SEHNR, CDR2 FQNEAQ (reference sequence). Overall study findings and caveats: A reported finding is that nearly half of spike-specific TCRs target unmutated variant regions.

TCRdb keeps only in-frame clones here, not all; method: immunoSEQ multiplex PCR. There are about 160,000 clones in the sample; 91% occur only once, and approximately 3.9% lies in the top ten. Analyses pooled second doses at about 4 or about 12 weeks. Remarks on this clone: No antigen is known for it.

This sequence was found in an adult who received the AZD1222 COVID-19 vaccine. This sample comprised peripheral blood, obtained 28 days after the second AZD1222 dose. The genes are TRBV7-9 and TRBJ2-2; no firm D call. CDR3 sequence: CASSLDVGRQANTGELFF. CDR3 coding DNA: TGTGCCAGCAGCTTAGATGTAGGTCGGCAGGCGAACACCGGGGAGCTGTTTTTT.